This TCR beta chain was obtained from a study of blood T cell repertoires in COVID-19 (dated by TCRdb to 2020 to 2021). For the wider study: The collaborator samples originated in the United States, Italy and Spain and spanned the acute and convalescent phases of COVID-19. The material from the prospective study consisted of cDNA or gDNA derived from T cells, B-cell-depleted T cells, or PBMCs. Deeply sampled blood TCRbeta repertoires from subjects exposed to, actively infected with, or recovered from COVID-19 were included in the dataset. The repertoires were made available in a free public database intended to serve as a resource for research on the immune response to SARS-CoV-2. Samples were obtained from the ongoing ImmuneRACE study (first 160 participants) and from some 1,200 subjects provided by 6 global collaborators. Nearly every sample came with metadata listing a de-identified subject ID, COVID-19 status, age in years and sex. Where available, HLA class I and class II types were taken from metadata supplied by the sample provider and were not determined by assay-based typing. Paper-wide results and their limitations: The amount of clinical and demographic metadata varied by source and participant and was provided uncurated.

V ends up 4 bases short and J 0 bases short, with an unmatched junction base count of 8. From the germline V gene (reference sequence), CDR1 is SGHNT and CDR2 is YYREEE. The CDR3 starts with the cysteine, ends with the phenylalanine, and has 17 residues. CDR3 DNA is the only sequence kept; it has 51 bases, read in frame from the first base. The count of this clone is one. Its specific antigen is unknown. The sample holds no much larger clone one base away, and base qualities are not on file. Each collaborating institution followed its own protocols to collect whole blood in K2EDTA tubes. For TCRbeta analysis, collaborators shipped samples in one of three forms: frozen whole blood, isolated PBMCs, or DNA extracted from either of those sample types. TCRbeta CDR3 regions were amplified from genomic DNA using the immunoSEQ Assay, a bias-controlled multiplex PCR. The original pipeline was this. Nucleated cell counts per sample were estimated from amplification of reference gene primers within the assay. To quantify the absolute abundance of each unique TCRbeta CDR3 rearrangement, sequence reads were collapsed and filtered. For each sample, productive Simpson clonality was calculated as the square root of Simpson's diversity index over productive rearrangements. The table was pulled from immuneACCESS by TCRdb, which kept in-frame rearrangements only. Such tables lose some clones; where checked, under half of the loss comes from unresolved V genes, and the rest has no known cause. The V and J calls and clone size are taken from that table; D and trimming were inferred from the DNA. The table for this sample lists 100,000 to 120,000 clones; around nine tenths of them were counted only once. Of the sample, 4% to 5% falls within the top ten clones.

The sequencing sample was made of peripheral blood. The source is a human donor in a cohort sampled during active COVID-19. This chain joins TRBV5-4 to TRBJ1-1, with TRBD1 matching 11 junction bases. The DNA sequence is TGTGCCAGCAGCCCCGGGACAGGGGGTCCCATGAACACTGAAGCTTTCTTT. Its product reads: CASSPGTGGPMNTEAFF.